What follows are 4 T cell receptor beta chains derived from one specimen sequenced in a study of metastatic and nonmetastatic thyroid tumors (TCRdb year 2020). Library preparation was by PCR. Sequenced using an Illumina HiSeq 4000. The public reads were reprocessed in TCRdb via fastp at Q25 and MiXCR, keeping in-frame beta chains. Within this sample are under 35,000 clones, with 35% of them counted one time only. Together, the top ten hold approximately 22% of the sample. Before undergoing thyroid surgery, none of the patients had been given any kind of treatment. The sample taken for sequencing was tumor tissue. The receptors here all came from a female donor with papillary thyroid cancer or a benign thyroid nodule (not recorded which). Some clones in this sample may be carry-over from other donors' samples.

This sequence joins TRBV7-8 and TRBJ1-2; 8 nucleotides agree with TRBD1. Germline CDR1 SGHVS, CDR2 FQNEAQ. CDR3 size: 15 residues. J lost 2 bases, V lost 1 base, and 3 bases had no gene match. CDR3 DNA sequence: TGTGCCAGCAGCTTAGGTAGGGACAGGAACTATGGCTACACCTTC. Protein: CASSLGRDRNYGYTF.

The rearrangement uses TRBV11-2 and TRBJ2-1; D is possibly TRBD1 or TRBD2 (5 bases each). CDR1 is SGHAT and CDR2 is FQNNGV in the germline V gene. V was clipped by 0 bases and J by 7 bases, with 13 bases between them. The CDR3 runs to 15 residues. The CDR3 DNA reads as TGTGCCAGCAGCTTAGAGTGGAACTGGGGGAATGAGCAGTTCTTC. Its protein is CASSLEWNWGNEQFF.

The chain employs TRBV15 and TRBJ2-3; TRBD2 aligns across 10 bases. The CDR3 sequence is 16 residues long. Per germline, CDR1 LNHNV and CDR2 YYDKDF (reference sequence). Germline trimming cut 3 bases from V and 1 base from J; bases unmatched to any gene: 4. The CDR3 reads CATSSYGTSGTDTQYF. The CDR3 region has the DNA TGTGCCACCAGCAGTTACGGGACTAGCGGCACAGATACGCAGTATTTT.

The chain combines TRBV6-5 with TRBJ2-7; D is ambiguous. Trimming pared 4 bases from V and 6 bases from J, leaving 13 bases between. The germline gives CDR1 MNHEY, CDR2 SVGAGI. The CDR3 sequence is 13 residues long. The CDR3 DNA follows: TGTGCCAGCAGTTCTGACATGACGGGCGAGCAGTACTTC. Its protein is CASSSDMTGEQYF.